The source of this T cell receptor (beta chain) is a study of T cells in Graves' hyperthyroidism and ophthalmopathy. TCR beta CDR3 regions were amplified from RNA. The HTBI primer set was used in a first-round RT-PCR of the TCR CDR3. TCRdb re-analysed the multiplex PCR reads in MiXCR, keeping a single row per CDR3 protein. The sample has about 130,000 distinct CDR3 sequences, approximately 20% seen once; the top ten hold about 67%. The CDR3 loop spans 13 amino acids. CDR1 is LNHDA, CDR2 SQIVND, per germline (reference sequence). The V end lost 3 bases, the J end lost 6 bases, and 10 bases lay between the germline ends. Hyperthyroidism was newly diagnosed in patients aged 18 to 65 (duration under 2 months).

The specimen sequenced was blood. The TCR sequence derives from a woman in her forties or fifties with Graves' hyperthyroidism that later progressed to Graves' ophthalmopathy. The chain couples TRBV19 to TRBJ2-3; D gene ambiguous. CDR3 in amino acids: CASSMVSWDTQYF. The CDR3 bases are TGTGCCAGTAGTATGGTCAGCTGGGATACGCAGTATTTT.